The following is a T cell receptor beta chain sequence with its context. Its target is not known. This entry belongs to a study of T cell responses to AZD1222 COVID-19 vaccine. The germline CDR1 and CDR2 sequences are KGHDR and SFDVKD. Unmatched junction bases numbered 5, after V lost 4 bases and J lost 8 bases. This CDR3 comprises 15 residues. Whole-study results and caveats: Vaccine-associated CD4 TCRs ranged over spike, dominating at 160-218 and 743-854. The sample set comprised mostly white British donors with more females, and clonal diversity was possibly underestimated. It was only after the peak T cell response that any repertoires were sampled.

Second doses were pooled across both intervals (about 4 or about 12 weeks). The repertoire was sequenced with immunoSEQ multiplex PCR; TCRdb's copy has only in-frame clones and lacks some. The sample contains tens of thousands of clones, roughly 88% of which appear only once. This receptor was obtained from an adult who received the AZD1222 COVID-19 vaccine. Source: peripheral blood, taken 28 days after the second AZD1222 dose. J is TRBJ2-1 and V is TRBV24-1; TRBD1 matches 12 bases. The DNA for the CDR3 is TGTGCCACCAGTGACCTGGGACAGGGGGCCTATGAGCAGTTCTTC. Its protein product is CATSDLGQGAYEQFF.